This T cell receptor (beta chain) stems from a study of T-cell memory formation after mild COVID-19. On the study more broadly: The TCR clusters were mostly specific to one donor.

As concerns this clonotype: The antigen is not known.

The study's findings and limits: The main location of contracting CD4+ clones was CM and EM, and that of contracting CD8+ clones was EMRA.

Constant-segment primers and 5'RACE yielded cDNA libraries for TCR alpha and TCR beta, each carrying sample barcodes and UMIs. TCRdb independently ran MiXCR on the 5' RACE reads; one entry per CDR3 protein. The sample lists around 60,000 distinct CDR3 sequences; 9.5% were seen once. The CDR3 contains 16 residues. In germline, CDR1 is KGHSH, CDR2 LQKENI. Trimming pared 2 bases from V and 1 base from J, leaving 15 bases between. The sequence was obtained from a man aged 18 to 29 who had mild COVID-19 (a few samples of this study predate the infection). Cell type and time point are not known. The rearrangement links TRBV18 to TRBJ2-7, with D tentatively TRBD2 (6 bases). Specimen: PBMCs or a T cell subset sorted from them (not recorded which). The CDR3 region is CASSPEETGGSYEQYF. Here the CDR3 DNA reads TGTGCCAGCTCACCAGAGGAAACAGGAGGGTCCTACGAGCAGTACTTC.